Shown below are 26 T cell receptor beta chains from a single sample sequenced in a study of human T cells and chemical hapten exposure. TCRdb passed the RACE reads through MiXCR, listing each CDR3 protein once. The repertoire has fewer than 50,000 distinct CDR3 sequences, about 3.5% of them found once; the top ten carry 5.6%. Time point defined: healthy volunteer bleed at 6 weeks. Someone pulled total RNA out of unfractionated whole blood. Sequenced sample: whole blood. All receptors derive from a human donor in good health. Some clones in this sample may be carry-over from other donors' samples.

At least ten counts were recorded for this clonotype. The chain combines TRBV9 with TRBJ2-1, with TRBD2 matching over 7 bases. Trimming took 6 bases from V and 5 from J; bases not matched to a gene: 5. CDR1 and CDR2 from the germline V gene are SGDLS and YYNGEE. The CDR3 has 13 residues. The CDR3 DNA reads as TGTGCCAGCACCCGGGACTACAACAATGAGCAGTTCTTC. Its protein is CASTRDYNNEQFF. The whole variable domain, remainder taken from reference TRBV9 and TRBJ2-1, is DSGVTQTPKHLITATGQRVTLRCSPRSGDLSVYWYQQSLDQGLQFLIQYYNGEERAKGNILERFSAQQFPDLHSELNLSSLELGDSALYFCASTRDYNNEQFFGPGTRLTVL.

This clonotype has a count of ten or more. The V call is TRBV18, the J call TRBJ1-1, with a possible D match to TRBD1 (6 bases). Germline lookup yields CDR1 KGHSH and CDR2 LQKENI. V was shortened by 1 base and J by 3 bases, with 12 bases between the two germline ends. CDR3 length equals 15 residues. The CDR3 nucleotides are TGTGCCAGCTCACCACGTAGGGGGTCCGACACTGAAGCTTTCTTT. Its translation: CASSPRRGSDTEAFF.

This clonotype appeared many times. The genes are TRBV27 and TRBJ1-1; D is unresolved. V lost 5 bases, J lost 0 bases, and 13 bases lay in between. Germline CDR1 MNHEY, CDR2 SMNVEV (reference sequence). The CDR3 extends over 15 amino acids. CDR3 loop: CASSIRPTVNTEAFF. In DNA form, the CDR3 reads TGTGCCAGCAGTATCCGTCCGACGGTGAACACTGAAGCTTTCTTT.

V is TRBV21-1 and J is TRBJ1-3. TRBV21-1 has pseudogene status. The CDR3 is made up of 19 amino acids. The CDR3 sequence: CASSKVGFIDTSSGNTIYF. CDR3 in DNA: TGTGCCAGCAGCAAAGTTGGCTTTATCGACACCAGCTCTGGAAACACCATATATTTT.

This clonotype came up many times. V and J are TRBV7-6 and TRBJ1-5, with 7 bases identical to TRBD1. V dropped 2 bases and J dropped 2; count of bases not matched to a gene: 9. Germline loops: CDR1 SGHVS, CDR2 FNYEAQ. The CDR3 spans 17 residues. The CDR3 sequence is CASSLRGPGEGNQPQHF. CDR3 bases: TGTGCCAGCAGCTTAAGGGGGCCGGGGGAAGGCAATCAGCCCCAGCATTTT.

This clonotype was recorded at least ten times. The gene calls are TRBV2 and TRBJ1-5; D not resolved. In germline, CDR1 is SNHLY, CDR2 FYNNEI. The CDR3 contains 15 residues. The V end was cut by 3 bases, the J end by 1 base, with 10 bases between. The CDR3, as DNA: TGTGCCAGCAGTGAGTTGGTTCGGAGCAATCAGCCCCAGCATTTT. It codes for CASSELVRSNQPQHF.

This clonotype turned up a few times. A much larger clonotype is one base distant, so this may be a read error. This chain joins TRBV9 and TRBJ2-7; weak D call: TRBD1 (5 bases). Germline-derived CDR1 and CDR2 are SGDLS and YYNGEE. The length of the CDR3 is 12 residues. V lost 3 bases and J 9 bases, leaving 13 bases between the germline ends. The CDR3 DNA is TGTGCCAGCAGCGCCTGTAAGGGGCTGCAGTACTTC. Translating gives CASSACKGLQYF.

This clonotype came up many times. The V call is TRBV28, the J call TRBJ2-3; 7 bases are shared with TRBD1. With 6 bases clipped from V and 2 bases from J, the junction kept 8 bases outside the gene matches. Germline-derived CDR1 and CDR2 are MDHEN and SYDVKM. This CDR3 is built from 15 residues. The CDR3 region is CASRVETGPTDTQYF. CDR3 nucleotide sequence: TGTGCCAGCAGGGTCGAGACAGGGCCCACAGATACGCAGTATTTT.

This clonotype appeared many times. This rearrangement joins TRBV5-4 to TRBJ2-1; 9 bases are shared with TRBD1. Germline V gives CDR1 SGHNT, CDR2 YYREEE (reference sequence). The CDR3 length is 17 residues. The V segment lost 3 bases and the J segment 5 bases; nucleotides outside the gene matches: 12. CDR3 sequence reads: CASSSLLQGARNNEQFF. The CDR3 DNA follows: TGTGCCAGCAGCTCCCTCCTACAGGGGGCCCGAAACAATGAGCAGTTCTTC. Full variable domain (rest looked up from reference TRBV5-4 and TRBJ2-1): ETGVTQSPTHLIKTRGQQVTLRCSSQSGHNTVSWYQQALGQGPQFIFQYYREEENGRGNFPPRFSGLQFPNYSSELNVNALELDDSALYLCASSSLLQGARNNEQFFGPGTRLTVL.

In this sample, this clonotype turned up many times. The chain carries TRBV27 and TRBJ2-6; D possibly matches TRBD1 or TRBD2 (5 bases each). V lost 1 base and J 3 bases, leaving 7 bases between the germline ends. Germline CDR1 is MNHEY and CDR2 is SMNVEV (reference sequence). This CDR3 is built from 15 residues. CDR3 residues: CASSLLGDGANVLTF. The CDR3 nucleotides are TGTGCCAGCAGTTTATTGGGGGATGGGGCCAACGTCCTGACTTTC.

The table lists this clonotype with many counts. V gene TRBV10-3 combines with J gene TRBJ2-1, with D perhaps matching TRBD1 (5 bases). The germline CDR1 and CDR2 sequences are ENHRY and SYGVKD. Between the trimmed V and J ends, which lost 2 bases and 1 base, there was a span of 12 bases. The CDR3 has 16 residues. The CDR3 region is CAISEGRQGSYNEQFF. The CDR3 DNA follows: TGTGCCATCAGTGAGGGAAGGCAGGGTTCCTACAATGAGCAGTTCTTC.

In this sample, this clonotype turned up many times. This chain links TRBV29-1 with TRBJ2-1; a weak D match, TRBD2 (6 bases). V lost 7 bases and J 7 bases, leaving 20 bases between the germline ends. From germline, CDR1 is SQVTM and CDR2 ANQGSEA. CDR3 length: 14 amino acids. CDR3 coding DNA: TGCAGCGCCGAATTACCCGGGACTTTTAATGAGCAGTTCTTC. It specifies CSAELPGTFNEQFF.

This clonotype was observed many times. J is TRBJ2-1 and V is TRBV18; TRBD2 matches at 9 bases. CDR1 KGHSH and CDR2 LQKENI come from the germline V gene. CDR3 length: 14 amino acids. J was trimmed by 9 bases and V by 1 base; bases with no gene match: 4. The CDR3 loop reads CASSPRGRAGEQFF. In DNA form, the CDR3 reads TGTGCCAGCTCACCACGCGGGAGGGCCGGTGAGCAGTTCTTC.

This clonotype showed up many times. The rearrangement joins TRBV9 to TRBJ2-6; 8 bases fit TRBD1. Germline lookup yields CDR1 SGDLS and CDR2 YYNGEE. The CDR3 has 19 amino acids. Trimming took 0 bases from V and 0 from J; bases not matched to a gene: 8. The CDR3 nucleotides are TGTGCCAGCAGCGTAGTCCAAGGACAGGGATACTCTGGGGCCAACGTCCTGACTTTC. It encodes CASSVVQGQGYSGANVLTF.

This clonotype has more than one count but fewer than ten. The chain has TRBV27 and TRBJ1-6; 9 bases fit TRBD1. Losses at the gene ends were 8 bases for V and 8 bases for J; bases not matched to a gene: 7. This CDR3 is 14 amino acids long. Germline V gene data show CDR1 as MNHEY and CDR2 as SMNVEV (reference sequence). The CDR3 sequence: CASYKGQGHSPLHF. For the CDR3, the DNA is TGTGCCAGCTATAAGGGACAGGGACATTCACCCCTCCACTTT.

This clonotype has a handful of counts. This chain connects TRBV28 to TRBJ1-1; TRBD1 might be the D (5 bases). The V and J ends lost 1 base and 6 bases respectively, with 18 bases between them. Germline V gene lookup returns CDR1 MDHEN and CDR2 SYDVKM. The length of the CDR3 is 16 residues. The CDR3 DNA is TGTGCCAGCAGTTTATTATCTACCCTAGGGGCAGCTGAAGCTTTCTTT. It specifies CASSLLSTLGAAEAFF.

This clonotype was counted between two and nine times. V usage is TRBV29-1 and J usage is TRBJ2-3; D remains unclear. Germline CDR1 reads SQVTM; CDR2 reads ANQGSEA. The CDR3 is 14 residues long. V dropped 3 bases and J dropped 1 base, with 11 bases sitting between them. CDR3 coding DNA: TGCAGCGTTGAGAAGACCCTACGCACAGATACGCAGTATTTT. Its protein is CSVEKTLRTDTQYF.

This clonotype was seen many times. The rearrangement links TRBV5-1 to TRBJ2-1; D remains ambiguous. Germline CDR1 is SGHRS and CDR2 is YFSETQ. CDR3 length: 13 amino acids. Trimming removed 0 bases at V and 12 bases at J, with 13 bases between. DNA of the CDR3: TGCGCCAGCAGCTTGGCCCCTAGTGATAGGCAGTTCTTC. Its protein product is CASSLAPSDRQFF.

This clonotype was counted many times. The V call is TRBV20-1, the J call TRBJ1-2; possible D gene TRBD1, 5 bases. CDR3 length: 16 amino acids. The V gene lost 0 bases and the J gene lost 5 bases, with 19 bases spanning the gap. The germline gives CDR1 DFQATT, CDR2 SNEGSKA (reference sequence). CDR3: CSARDLNGGFEYGYTF. In DNA form, the CDR3 reads TGCAGTGCTAGAGATCTAAATGGGGGATTTGAGTATGGCTACACCTTC.

This clonotype was counted many times. V usage is TRBV12-3 or TRBV12-4 and J usage is TRBJ1-4; the D gene is possibly TRBD1 (6 bases). V lost 3 bases to trimming and J lost 5 bases, with 10 bases between them. The CDR3 runs 14 residues. The CDR3 is CASSFQQGNEKLFF. The CDR3 coding sequence is TGTGCCAGCAGTTTCCAACAGGGAAATGAAAAACTGTTTTTT.

This clonotype was recorded many times. This chain links TRBV29-1 with TRBJ2-7; D is undetermined. The CDR3 is 13 residues long. The germline V and J ends were trimmed by 4 bases and 3 bases, with 13 bases remaining between them. Per the germline V gene, CDR1 is SQVTM and CDR2 is ANQGSEA. CDR3 amino acids: CSVASVMNYEQYF. Here the CDR3 DNA reads TGCAGCGTTGCTTCCGTCATGAACTACGAGCAGTACTTC.

In its sample, this clonotype was seen many times. The chain uses TRBV7-9 and TRBJ2-6; tentative D call: TRBD2 (5 bases). V lost 5 bases and J 3 bases, leaving 14 bases between the germline ends. Germline-derived CDR1 and CDR2 are SEHNR and FQNEAQ (reference sequence). CDR3 size: 16 residues. CDR3 sequence: CASSLPPGSGANVLTF. CDR3 DNA sequence: TGTGCCAGCAGCCTCCCCCCGGGGAGTGGGGCCAACGTCCTGACTTTC.

The table lists this clonotype with many counts. One junction end does not reproduce the germline sequence, and a read error may be involved. The chain links TRBV7-9 to TRBJ2-7; D is unclear. The CDR3 spans 14 residues. Germline loops: CDR1 SEHNR, CDR2 FQNEAQ (reference sequence). The CDR3, as DNA: TGTGCCAGCAGCTTAGCGGAAGCCTCGGCAGATTGGGACTTC. Amino acid sequence: CASSLAEASADWDF.

This chain joins TRBV14 and TRBJ1-3; D is ambiguous. V shed 2 bases and J shed 3 bases, with 5 bases lying between them. Germline CDR1 and CDR2: SGHDN and FVKESK. The CDR3 contains 13 residues. This chain's CDR3 is CASSQTIGNTIYF. CDR3 nucleotides: TGTGCCAGCAGCCAAACTATTGGAAACACCATATATTTT.

This clonotype was observed a few times. The rearrangement links TRBV27 to TRBJ2-2; 11 nucleotides align to TRBD2. The length of the CDR3 is 17 residues. Per germline, CDR1 MNHEY and CDR2 SMNVEV (reference sequence). V gave up 3 bases and J gave up 1 base; unmatched junction bases: 4. DNA of the CDR3: TGTGCCAGCAGTTTCCTGGGACTAGCGGAGAACACCGGGGAGCTGTTTTTT. Amino acid sequence: CASSFLGLAENTGELFF.

In this sample, this clonotype turned up many times. The chain recombines TRBV5-5 with TRBJ2-7, with D possibly TRBD1 on 6 matching bases. This CDR3 has 12 residues. Trimming stripped 6 bases from V and 3 bases from J, with 10 bases between. Germline V lookup: CDR1 SGHKS, CDR2 YYEKEE (reference sequence). This CDR3 is CASTEGDYEQYF. Written as DNA, the CDR3 is TGTGCCAGCACCGAGGGGGACTACGAGCAGTACTTC.